One and the same sample provided the 27 T cell receptor beta chains below, sequenced in a study of T cells in Graves' hyperthyroidism and ophthalmopathy. Amplification targeted TCR beta CDR3 regions from RNA transcripts. The TCR CDR3 first-round RT-PCR relied on the HTBI primer set. TCRdb called the multiplex PCR reads again in MiXCR, with one record for every CDR3 protein. The profile covers 300,000 to 450,000 distinct CDR3 sequences, with about 14% appearing a single time and around 19% taken by the ten largest. The sequenced material came from blood. These receptor sequences come from a woman aged 30 to 39 with Graves' ophthalmopathy.

As regards this clonotype: A much larger clone sits a single nucleotide away, making a read error possible. This chain connects TRBV28 to TRBJ1-2, with no clear D. The CDR3 is made up of 12 amino acids. The germline gives CDR1 MDHEN, CDR2 SYDVKM. This chain's CDR3 is CANSVAGYGYTF. The CDR3 bases are TGTGCCAACAGTGTAGCGGGGTATGGCTACACCTTC.

This clonotype was detected ten times or more. The chain links TRBV3-1 to TRBJ2-3, with D perhaps being TRBD1 or TRBD2 (5 bases each). With 0 bases removed from V and 6 bases from J, the gap between germline ends came to 16 bases. This CDR3 has 16 residues. Germline values: CDR1 LGHDT, CDR2 YNNKEL (reference sequence). CDR3 sequence: CASSQDRTGTMDTQYF. The CDR3 DNA reads TGTGCCAGCAGCCAAGACCGGACGGGGACCATGGATACGCAGTATTTT.

In its sample, this clonotype was seen many times. The chain links TRBV5-1 to TRBJ2-3; D is unresolved. Deletions cut 0 bases from V and 0 bases from J, with 2 bases between. Germline-derived CDR1 and CDR2 are SGHRS and YFSETQ. The CDR3 runs to 13 residues. The CDR3 spells CASSLGSTDTQYF. CDR3 bases: TGCGCCAGCAGCTTGGGAAGCACAGATACGCAGTATTTT.

This clonotype has more than one count but fewer than ten. The chain joins TRBV20-1 to TRBJ1-2; D is perhaps TRBD1 (6 bases). This CDR3 has 13 residues. V lost 6 bases and J 11 bases, leaving 22 bases between the germline ends. In germline, CDR1 is DFQATT, CDR2 SNEGSKA (reference sequence). CDR3: CSAEDRTPWGYTF. The DNA of the CDR3 is TGCAGTGCCGAGGACAGAACTCCGTGGGGTTACACCTTC.

The J gene is TRBJ1-5, the V gene TRBV30, with a possible D match to TRBD1 (5 bases). The CDR3 has 16 amino acids. The V and J ends lost 2 bases and 1 base respectively, with 15 bases between them. Germline loops: CDR1 GTSNPN, CDR2 SVGIG (reference sequence). In DNA, the CDR3 is TGTGCCTGGAGTTCTGGGGGGTATGCCAGCAATCAGCCCCAGCATTTT. This translates into CAWSSGGYASNQPQHF.

This clonotype was seen repeatedly, ten times or more. This CDR3 reads CASSSGTRVAFF. The CDR3 bases are TGTGCCAGCAGTTCCGGGACAAGGGTGGCTTTCTTT. The chain combines TRBV11-2 with TRBJ1-1; D possibly corresponds to TRBD1 (6 bases). V lost 6 bases, J lost 11 bases, and 16 bases lay in between. Germline V gene lookup returns CDR1 SGHAT and CDR2 FQNNGV. CDR3 length equals 12 residues.

The chain couples TRBV19 to TRBJ1-5, with TRBD1 identical over 12 bases. The J segment lost 2 bases and the V segment lost 6 bases, leaving 14 bases of the junction unmatched. There are 19 residues in the CDR3. CDR1 and CDR2 from the germline V gene are LNHDA and SQIVND (reference sequence). CDR3 nucleotide sequence: TGTGCCAGTAGCCTAGTAGGGGACAGGGGGCTAGTAGGCAATCAGCCCCAGCATTTT. Translating it yields CASSLVGDRGLVGNQPQHF. Together with reference TRBV19 and TRBJ1-5, the CDR3 gives the full variable domain: DGGITQSPKYLFRKEGQNVTLSCEQNLNHDAMYWYRQDPGQGLRLIYYSQIVNDFQKGDIAEGYSVSREKKESFPLTVTSAQKNPTAFYLCASSLVGDRGLVGNQPQHFGDGTRLSIL.

This clonotype appeared many times. The rearrangement links TRBV30 to TRBJ1-5; D is ambiguous. Per germline, CDR1 GTSNPN and CDR2 SVGIG (reference sequence). CDR3 size: 16 residues. Trimming left V 2 bases short and J 2 bases short, with 16 bases between. This CDR3 is CAWSPIGSYGNQPQHF. In DNA, the CDR3 is TGTGCCTGGAGTCCTATCGGAAGTTATGGCAATCAGCCCCAGCATTTT.

There are many counts of this clonotype. The chain employs TRBV12-3 or TRBV12-4 and TRBJ2-2; a weak D match, TRBD2 (6 bases). Trimming shortened V by 3 bases and J by 0 bases, and 14 bases separated the two germline ends. The CDR3 spans 17 residues. CDR3 bases: TGTGCCAGCAGTTTTGCTTCTGGGGACTCGAACACCGGGGAGCTGTTTTTT. This sequence encodes CASSFASGDSNTGELFF.

This clonotype was observed many times. The CDR3 is CATSRRINQPQHF. The CDR3 DNA reads as TGTGCCACCAGCCGAAGGATCAATCAGCCCCAGCATTTT. V gene TRBV15 combines with J gene TRBJ1-5, with D hard to call. V shed 5 bases and J shed 3 bases, with 8 bases lying between them. Germline V CDR1 and CDR2: LNHNV, YYDKDF (reference sequence). The CDR3 covers 13 residues.

The chain uses TRBV3-1 and TRBJ1-4; 9 bases align to TRBD1. Germline V gene lookup returns CDR1 LGHDT and CDR2 YNNKEL (reference sequence). V dropped 6 bases and J dropped 10; count of bases not matched to a gene: 9. This CDR3 comprises 14 residues. The CDR3 DNA follows: TGTGCCAGCAGTTACGGGACAGGGTCTGCAAAACTGTTTTTT. This sequence encodes CASSYGTGSAKLFF.

The chain carries TRBV7-9 and TRBJ2-1, with TRBD1 matching over 8 bases. Germline V gives CDR1 SEHNR, CDR2 FQNEAQ (reference sequence). This CDR3 has 14 amino acids. Trimming cost V 5 bases and J 9 bases; bases outside gene matches: 9. CDR3 sequence: CASSPGQGKAEQFF. CDR3 nucleotides: TGTGCCAGCAGCCCCGGACAGGGAAAAGCTGAGCAGTTCTTC.

The gene calls are TRBV6-1 and TRBJ2-3, with D perhaps given as TRBD1 or TRBD2 (5 bases each). V lost 1 base to trimming and J lost 2 bases, with 13 bases between them. CDR1 MNHNS and CDR2 SASEGT come from the germline V gene. The CDR3 length is 16 residues. The CDR3 loop reads CASSEVRGDPTDTQYF. DNA for the CDR3: TGTGCCAGCAGTGAAGTCAGAGGGGACCCCACAGATACGCAGTATTTT.

This clonotype has at least ten counts. The chain is built from TRBV27 and TRBJ2-3; the D gene is possibly TRBD1 (5 bases). This CDR3 contains 14 residues. Germline lookup yields CDR1 MNHEY and CDR2 SMNVEV (reference sequence). With 3 bases removed from V and 6 bases from J, the gap between germline ends came to 13 bases. The CDR3 protein is CASSFSGQVDTQYF. The CDR3 bases are TGTGCCAGCAGTTTTTCAGGGCAGGTGGATACGCAGTATTTT.

In its sample, this clonotype was seen many times. The chain uses TRBV11-2 and TRBJ1-3; no firm D call. Germline V gives CDR1 SGHAT, CDR2 FQNNGV. There are 14 residues in the CDR3. V was cut by 4 bases and J by 2 bases, with 9 bases left in between. The CDR3 DNA reads as TGTGCCAGCAGCTCAAGGATCACTGGAAACACCATATATTTT. This sequence encodes CASSSRITGNTIYF.

Ten or more counts support this clonotype. The genes are TRBV2 and TRBJ1-6; 9 positions match TRBD1. The V gene end was trimmed by 5 bases and the J gene end by 6 bases; junction bases not matched to a gene: 14. The CDR3 runs 18 residues. Germline V CDR1 and CDR2: SNHLY, FYNNEI. CDR3: CASSTPGQGPSVNSPLHF. CDR3 DNA: TGTGCCAGCAGTACTCCGGGACAGGGTCCGTCGGTTAATTCACCCCTCCACTTT.

V and J are TRBV6-1 and TRBJ1-3; D uncertain. V was pared by 7 bases and J by 0 bases, with 4 bases between. Germline V gives CDR1 MNHNS, CDR2 SASEGT. This CDR3 has 12 amino acids. The CDR3 DNA follows: TGTGCCAGCAAGGTCTCTGGAAACACCATATATTTT. Protein product: CASKVSGNTIYF.

On this clonotype itself: Just one base apart from a much larger clone, this may be a read error. This chain uses TRBV2 with TRBJ1-5; D remains unclear. CDR3 size: 14 residues. The V gene's germline CDR1 is SNHLY and CDR2 FYNNEI. CDR3 protein: CVSSGERVGQPQHF. The CDR3, as DNA: TGTGTCAGCAGCGGGGAGAGGGTAGGCCAGCCCCAGCATTTT.

This clonotype was detected a few times. The chain couples TRBV10-1 to TRBJ2-7; 11 bases agree with TRBD2. CDR1 and CDR2 (germline): WNHNN, SYGVQD (reference sequence). The J segment lost 2 bases and the V segment lost 7 bases, leaving 4 bases of the junction unmatched. This CDR3 has 14 amino acids. The CDR3 protein is CASTRTSGPYEQYF. The CDR3 coding sequence is TGCGCCAGCACCCGGACTAGCGGGCCCTACGAGCAGTACTTC.

This clonotype has a count of ten or more. A much bigger clone sits one base away, suggesting this may be a read error. V gene TRBV30 combines with J gene TRBJ1-2, with D possibly matching TRBD1 (5 bases). This CDR3 is 11 amino acids long. Between the trimmed V and J ends, which lost 5 bases and 6 bases, there was a span of 10 bases. Germline values: CDR1 GTSNPN, CDR2 SVGIG (reference sequence). The DNA for the CDR3 is TGTGCCTGGGGTGGGGGGGATGGCTACACCTTC. Its protein product is CAWGGGDGYTF.

This clonotype showed up many times. The V and J genes are TRBV11-1 and TRBJ2-7, with D perhaps matching TRBD1 (6 bases). CDR1 SGHAT and CDR2 FQDESV come from the germline V gene (reference sequence). The V end lost 1 base, the J end lost 2 bases, and 12 bases lay between the germline ends. The CDR3 spans 15 residues. CDR3 sequence: CASSLGGRGAYEQYF. CDR3 nucleotides: TGTGCCAGCAGCTTAGGTGGCAGGGGAGCCTACGAGCAGTACTTC. Together with reference TRBV11-1 and TRBJ2-7, the CDR3 gives the full variable domain: EAEVAQSPRYKITEKSQAVAFWCDPISGHATLYWYRQILGQGPELLVQFQDESVVDDSQLPKDRFSAERLKGVDSTLKIQPAELGDSAMYLCASSLGGRGAYEQYFGPGTRLTVT.

This clonotype was observed a handful of times. The gene calls are TRBV20-1 and TRBJ1-2; 7 positions agree with TRBD1. J was trimmed by 0 bases and V by 1 base; bases with no gene match: 11. This CDR3 spans 17 amino acids. Germline CDR1 and CDR2: DFQATT and SNEGSKA (reference sequence). This chain's CDR3 is CSARGVRDSAPNYGYTF. The CDR3 DNA sequence: TGCAGTGCTAGAGGAGTGAGGGACAGCGCCCCTAACTATGGCTACACCTTC.

The rearrangement links TRBV7-9 to TRBJ2-7, with D perhaps matching TRBD1 or TRBD2 (5 bases each). V dropped 3 bases and J dropped 3 bases, with 9 bases sitting between them. The CDR3 spans 13 residues. The germline CDR1 and CDR2 sequences are SEHNR and FQNEAQ (reference sequence). CDR3 in DNA: TGTGCCAGCAGCTTGGGGGAGAACTACGAGCAGTACTTC. Protein sequence: CASSLGENYEQYF.

This clonotype was detected many times. The rearrangement links TRBV27 to TRBJ2-3; D perhaps matches TRBD2 (5 bases). The CDR3 sequence is 16 residues long. Per germline, CDR1 MNHEY and CDR2 SMNVEV (reference sequence). V shed 3 bases and J shed 7 bases, with 20 bases lying between them. CDR3 loop: CASSFRSRGPLNTQYF. CDR3 DNA: TGTGCCAGCAGTTTTCGCTCTCGAGGGCCTCTTAATACGCAGTATTTT.

The sample holds many counts of this clonotype. The chain links TRBV20-1 to TRBJ1-2; D gene unclear. Germline V gene lookup returns CDR1 DFQATT and CDR2 SNEGSKA (reference sequence). The CDR3 contains 11 residues. The V end lost 3 bases, the J end lost 7 bases, and 9 bases lay between the germline ends. CDR3 region: CSARVGTGYTF. The CDR3 coding sequence is TGCAGTGCTAGGGTTGGTACTGGCTACACCTTC.

The J gene is TRBJ1-1, the V gene TRBV20-1; no reliable D call. CDR3 length: 14 residues. Germline lookup yields CDR1 DFQATT and CDR2 SNEGSKA (reference sequence). Trimming took 5 bases from V and 2 from J, leaving 15 bases between them. This chain's CDR3 is CSAGEGPANTEAFF. CDR3 nucleotide sequence: TGCAGTGCTGGGGAGGGTCCTGCTAACACTGAAGCTTTCTTT.

On this clonotype itself: One base away lies a much larger clone, so this may be a sequencing read error. This chain uses TRBV5-1 with TRBJ1-1; tentative D call: TRBD1 (5 bases). The germline CDR1 and CDR2 sequences are SGHRS and YFSETQ. The CDR3 consists of 14 residues. The CDR3 nucleotides are TGCGCCAGCAGCTTGGAGCCAGGGTGGACTGAAGCTTCCTTT. It encodes CASSLEPGWTEASF.